The present entry profiles one T cell receptor beta chain with its context. Sequencing used immunoSEQ multiplex PCR; TCRdb keeps in-frame clones, though not all of them. Of about 390,000 clones in the sample, approximately 90% were seen once. These data originate in a study of Ad26.COV2.S vaccination and SARS-CoV-2 variants. Treatment noted: about 20 received Ad26.COV2.S at low or high dose, single or two shots; about five received placebo; per-sample allocation not given. Sample collection was performed on day 63 after the first vaccine or placebo injection. Germline lookup yields CDR1 SGHRS and CDR2 YFSETQ. The CDR3 runs to 13 residues. Trimming shortened V by 5 bases and J by 1 base, and 10 bases separated the two germline ends.

The source was peripheral blood, collected in a trial of Ad26.COV2.S vaccine versus placebo. The clonotype was recovered from a person aged 18-65 years who received the Ad26.COV2.S COVID-19 vaccine or a placebo. V and J are TRBV5-1 and TRBJ2-7, with D unclear. CDR3 region: CASRSSLSYEQYF. In DNA form, the CDR3 reads TGCGCCAGCAGGAGCAGTCTTTCCTACGAGCAGTACTTC.